One sample yielded the 18 T cell receptor beta chains listed below, sequenced in a study of cytomegalovirus exposure and HLA in healthy donors. The PCR was carried out with 60 Vbeta primers and 13 Jbeta primers. Some clones are missing from TCRdb's copy, which holds only in-frame ones; the method was immunoSEQ multiplex PCR. Among some 200,000 clones listed, around 80% were seen once. Source material: PBMCs. These receptors all come from a man aged 35-49 years in good health and CMV-seronegative.

The genes are TRBV6-4 and TRBJ1-2; D not certain. Germline values: CDR1 MRHNA, CDR2 SNTAGT. This CDR3 has 12 amino acids. Trimming shortened V by 3 bases and J by 4 bases, and 6 bases separated the two germline ends. The CDR3 DNA follows: TGTGCCAGCAGTGAGGCAGGCTATGGCTACACCTTC. The encoded protein is CASSEAGYGYTF.

The genes are TRBV6-5 and TRBJ2-3; maybe TRBD1 (7 bases). Germline-derived CDR1 and CDR2 are MNHEY and SVGAGI. The V gene lost 8 bases and the J gene lost 6 bases, with 15 bases spanning the gap. This CDR3 comprises 13 residues. The CDR3 spells CASASGGWDTQYF. As DNA, the CDR3 is TGTGCCAGCGCGTCAGGGGGGTGGGATACGCAGTATTTT.

This sequence joins TRBV28 and TRBJ1-2; TRBD1 matches at 8 bases. V was pared by 6 bases and J by 5 bases, with 11 bases of the junction left unmatched. The CDR3 extends over 15 amino acids. Germline lookup yields CDR1 MDHEN and CDR2 SYDVKM. CDR3 in DNA: TGTGCCAGCAGCTCCTTTAGTCAGGGGGCTTATGGCTACACCTTC. It encodes CASSSFSQGAYGYTF.

The chain employs TRBV5-6 and TRBJ1-1, with unresolved D. The germline V gene has CDR1 SGHDT and CDR2 YYEEEE. With 0 bases removed from V and 5 bases from J, the gap between germline ends came to 8 bases. CDR3 length: 13 amino acids. The CDR3 spells CASSLDVQTEAFF. CDR3 nucleotide sequence: TGTGCCAGCAGCTTGGATGTCCAGACTGAAGCTTTCTTT.

Notes on this clone: The sample carries other DNA sequences with the same CDR3. The gene calls are TRBV5-1 and TRBJ1-5; no firm D call. Germline CDR1 SGHRS, CDR2 YFSETQ. This CDR3 is 14 amino acids long. With 0 bases removed from V and 2 bases from J, the gap between germline ends came to 6 bases. CDR3 amino acids: CASSLDGGNQPQHF. For the CDR3, the DNA is TGCGCCAGCAGCTTGGATGGAGGCAATCAGCCCCAGCATTTT.

This chain joins TRBV5-6 and TRBJ1-1; TRBD1 matches 9 bases. The germline gives CDR1 SGHDT, CDR2 YYEEEE. J gave up 0 bases and V 4 bases, and 4 bases lay outside the gene matches. The CDR3 consists of 15 residues. CDR3 sequence (DNA): TGTGCCAGCAGCATGGACAGGGGTTTGAACACTGAAGCTTTCTTT. It encodes CASSMDRGLNTEAFF.

V and J are TRBV5-1 and TRBJ2-7, with D perhaps matching TRBD1 (6 bases). The CDR3 length is 13 residues. Trimming took 5 bases from V and 3 from J, leaving 12 bases between them. CDR1 SGHRS and CDR2 YFSETQ come from the germline V gene. The chain's CDR3 is CASRRQADYEQYF. The CDR3 DNA is TGCGCCAGCAGGCGACAGGCAGACTACGAGCAGTACTTC. Drawing the rest from reference TRBV5-1 and TRBJ2-7, the complete variable domain is KAGVTQTPRYLIKTRGQQVTLSCSPISGHRSVSWYQQTPGQGLQFLFEYFSETQRNKGNFPGRFSGRQFSNSRSEMNVSTLELGDSALYLCASRRQADYEQYFGPGTRLTVT.

The chain is built from TRBV7-9 and TRBJ1-5; perhaps TRBD1 as D (5 bases). The germline V gene encodes CDR1 SEHNR and CDR2 FQNEAQ (reference sequence). CDR3 length: 14 residues. Trimming cost V 5 bases and J 3 bases, with 11 bases left between them. CDR3 bases: TGTGCCAGCAGCCCCGACAGTTACAATCAGCCCCAGCATTTT. This sequence encodes CASSPDSYNQPQHF.

The chain uses TRBV5-1 and TRBJ1-1; 12 bases align to TRBD1. V lost 4 bases to trimming and J lost 5 bases; unmatched junction nucleotides: 9. Germline-derived CDR1 and CDR2 are SGHRS and YFSETQ. The CDR3 is 16 residues long. The CDR3 loop reads CASSVGTGGFGTEAFF. The CDR3 DNA follows: TGCGCCAGCAGCGTCGGGACAGGGGGCTTCGGTACTGAAGCTTTCTTT. The full variable domain, its missing parts supplied by reference TRBV5-1 and TRBJ1-1, is KAGVTQTPRYLIKTRGQQVTLSCSPISGHRSVSWYQQTPGQGLQFLFEYFSETQRNKGNFPGRFSGRQFSNSRSEMNVSTLELGDSALYLCASSVGTGGFGTEAFFGQGTRLTVV.

This clone was detected only a few times. The rearrangement uses TRBV28 and TRBJ2-3; the match to TRBD1 covers 7 bases. With 6 bases clipped from V and 8 bases from J, the junction kept 14 bases outside the gene matches. Germline CDR1 and CDR2: MDHEN and SYDVKM. The CDR3 sequence is 15 residues long. The CDR3 is CASRQSGQATFTQYF. The CDR3 region has the DNA TGTGCCAGCAGGCAATCCGGACAGGCCACATTTACGCAGTATTTT. Full variable domain (remainder filled in from reference TRBV28 and TRBJ2-3): DVKVTQSSRYLVKRTGEKVFLECVQDMDHENMFWYRQDPGLGLRLIYFSYDVKMKEKGDIPEGYSVSREKKERFSLILESASTNQTSMYLCASRQSGQATFTQYFGPGTRLTVL.

The genes are TRBV28 and TRBJ2-1, with 8 positions matching TRBD2. Germline V gene data show CDR1 as MDHEN and CDR2 as SYDVKM. This CDR3 spans 21 amino acids. After removal of 4 bases from V and 0 bases from J, the junction contained 20 bases not matched to a gene. CDR3 protein: CASSSTPVVAGYLSSYNEQFF. The CDR3 DNA reads TGTGCCAGCAGTTCCACCCCGGTGGTAGCGGGGTACCTGAGCTCCTACAATGAGCAGTTCTTC.

This chain connects TRBV6-5 to TRBJ1-2, with D possibly matching TRBD1 (6 bases). Germline values: CDR1 MNHEY, CDR2 SVGAGI. The ends were cut back, 6 bases at V and 4 bases at J, with 18 bases in the middle. This CDR3 is 15 amino acids long. CDR3 in DNA: TGTGCCAGCAGGAACGGACAGATAAAATTCTATGGCTACACCTTC. Its protein is CASRNGQIKFYGYTF.

This clone was detected a few times. The chain employs TRBV5-8 and TRBJ1-1, with D possibly matching TRBD1 (6 bases). The germline gives CDR1 SGHTS, CDR2 YDEGEE. This CDR3 is 16 amino acids long. Trimming stripped 0 bases from V and 4 bases from J, with 16 bases between. Here the CDR3 reads CASSLALQGTGTEAFF. DNA of the CDR3: TGTGCCAGCAGCTTGGCTTTACAGGGTACGGGCACTGAAGCTTTCTTT.

V gene TRBV5-1 combines with J gene TRBJ1-1; TRBD1 aligns across 9 bases. Germline values: CDR1 SGHRS, CDR2 YFSETQ. J gave up 5 bases and V 0 bases, and 5 bases lay outside the gene matches. The CDR3 runs 15 residues. The CDR3 sequence is CASSLEGQGYTEAFF. In DNA form, the CDR3 reads TGCGCCAGCAGCTTGGAGGGACAGGGATATACTGAAGCTTTCTTT.

The chain joins TRBV6-5 to TRBJ1-6; 8 positions agree with TRBD1. This CDR3 is 14 amino acids long. Germline V gives CDR1 MNHEY, CDR2 SVGAGI. Trimming removed 6 bases from V and 10 bases from J; junction bases left unmatched: 8. CDR3 amino acids: CASRTDRGSSPLHF. CDR3 bases: TGTGCCAGCAGGACAGACAGGGGATCCTCACCCCTCCACTTT.

J is TRBJ1-2 and V is TRBV4-3, with 12 bases that match TRBD1. The CDR3 contains 15 residues. Germline V gives CDR1 LGHNA, CDR2 YSLEER. The junction had 3 bases not matched to a gene; V was cut back by 0 bases and J by 7 bases. CDR3 sequence (DNA): TGCGCCAGCAGCCAAGATAGGGACAGGGGGCCTGGCTACACCTTC. This sequence encodes CASSQDRDRGPGYTF.

V and J are TRBV29-1 and TRBJ2-1; 12 bases align to TRBD2. CDR3 length: 16 amino acids. V lost 6 bases and J lost 5; bases outside the gene matches: 11. Germline-derived CDR1 and CDR2 are SQVTM and ANQGSEA. CDR3 protein: CSVRLPTSGSDNEQFF. Here the CDR3 DNA reads TGCAGCGTCCGCCTACCGACTAGCGGGAGTGACAATGAGCAGTTCTTC.

V and J are TRBV7-9 and TRBJ2-7, with a tentative D call TRBD2 (6 bases). Germline V gives CDR1 SEHNR, CDR2 FQNEAQ (reference sequence). This CDR3 contains 16 residues. Trimming stripped 3 bases from V and 3 bases from J, with 18 bases between. CDR3 amino acids: CASSFFPWEVDYEQYF. CDR3 nucleotide sequence: TGTGCCAGCAGCTTTTTTCCGTGGGAGGTGGACTACGAGCAGTACTTC. Full variable domain (missing parts from reference TRBV7-9 and TRBJ2-7): DTGVSQNPRHKITKRGQNVTFRCDPISEHNRLYWYRQTLGQGPEFLTYFQNEAQLEKSRLLSDRFSAERPKGSFSTLEIQRTEQGDSAMYLCASSFFPWEVDYEQYFGPGTRLTVT.